These 28 T cell receptor beta chains were sequenced from one sample in a study of blood T cell repertoires in COVID-19. The assay was immunoSEQ multiplex PCR, and TCRdb's table has in-frame clones only and misses some. The sample shows approximately 130,000 clones, 70% to 90% of them seen only once. The sample taken for sequencing was peripheral blood. The receptors originated from a human donor in a cohort sampled during active COVID-19.

The V and J genes are TRBV19 and TRBJ2-1, with a tentative D call TRBD2 (5 bases). V shed 1 base and J shed 5 bases, with 15 bases lying between them. Looked up from germline, CDR1 is LNHDA and CDR2 is SQIVND (reference sequence). The CDR3 is 16 residues long. CDR3 bases: TGTGCCAGTAGTATAGGCGTCGGCTCGGGGAACAATGAGCAGTTCTTC. Amino acids: CASSIGVGSGNNEQFF.

The chain couples TRBV6-6 to TRBJ1-2; perhaps TRBD1 as D (5 bases). CDR1 is MNHNY and CDR2 is SVGAGI in the germline V gene (reference sequence). CDR3 size: 17 residues. Trimming stripped 5 bases from V and 2 bases from J, with 21 bases between. Here the CDR3 DNA reads TGTGCCAGCAGTCCAACCTACTCGCCCAGGGAAAACTATGGCTACACCTTC. Translating gives CASSPTYSPRENYGYTF.

A remark on this clone: The germline gene is not matched at one end of the junction; a read error may be the cause. The chain recombines TRBV7-7 with TRBJ2-1, with 8 bases fitting TRBD2. CDR1 is SSHAT and CDR2 is FNYEAQ in the germline V gene (reference sequence). This CDR3 has 15 residues. This CDR3 reads CASSFSSGGYNEQFF. The CDR3 DNA reads as TGTGCTAGCAGCTTCTCCAGCGGGGGATACAATGAGCAGTTCTTC.

The chain uses TRBV3-1 (or the pseudogene TRBV3-2) and TRBJ2-1, with D tentatively TRBD2 (7 bases). Germline V gene data show CDR1 as LGHDT and CDR2 as YNNKEL (reference sequence). This CDR3 contains 16 residues. Trimming shortened V by 6 bases and J by 0 bases, and 15 bases separated the two germline ends. The CDR3 spells CASSLSRGASYNEQFF. In DNA form, the CDR3 reads TGTGCCAGCAGTTTAAGTCGGGGGGCCTCCTACAATGAGCAGTTCTTC.

The chain is built from TRBV18 and TRBJ2-7, with a tentative D call TRBD2 (6 bases). Germline-derived CDR1 and CDR2 are KGHSH and LQKENI. CDR3 size: 15 residues. V gave up 3 bases and J gave up 0 bases, with 12 bases separating them. In DNA form, the CDR3 reads TGTGCCAGCTCACCCGAGGGACTTAGCTCCTACGAGCAGTACTTC. Encoded protein: CASSPEGLSSYEQYF.

The J gene is TRBJ1-1, the V gene TRBV5-1, with D possibly matching TRBD1 (5 bases). The CDR3 runs 14 residues. The ends were cut back, 5 bases at V and 0 bases at J, with 11 bases in the middle. From germline, CDR1 is SGHRS and CDR2 YFSETQ. DNA of the CDR3: TGCGCCAGCAGTATACAGGATCTGAACACTGAAGCTTTCTTT. Its translation: CASSIQDLNTEAFF.

V gene TRBV5-8 combines with J gene TRBJ1-5, with 8 bases identical to TRBD1. CDR3 size: 14 residues. The germline CDR1 and CDR2 sequences are SGHTS and YDEGEE. V lost 5 bases to trimming and J lost 6 bases; unmatched junction nucleotides: 7. As DNA, the CDR3 is TGTGCCAGCAGTTCTCAGGGGGCTTTTCAGCCCCAGCATTTT. Translation: CASSSQGAFQPQHF. Variable domain in full (rest from reference TRBV5-8 and TRBJ1-5): EAGVTQSPTHLIKTRGQQATLRCSPISGHTSVYWYQQALGLGLQFLLWYDEGEERNRGNFPPRFSGRQFPNYSSELNVNALELEDSALYLCASSSQGAFQPQHFGDGTRLSIL.

This clone was seen only a few times. The genes are TRBV5-6 and TRBJ2-7, with D uncertain. The germline gives CDR1 SGHDT, CDR2 YYEEEE. The V and J ends lost 5 bases and 2 bases respectively, with 5 bases between them. The CDR3 extends over 11 amino acids. In DNA form, the CDR3 reads TGTGCCAGCAGTGACACCTACGAGCAGTACTTC. Translating it yields CASSDTYEQYF.

V gene TRBV7-9 combines with J gene TRBJ2-1; tentative D call: TRBD2 (5 bases). The CDR3 is 12 residues long. Trimming took off 6 bases at V and 8 bases at J, with 11 bases between the two ends. Germline lookup yields CDR1 SEHNR and CDR2 FQNEAQ (reference sequence). CDR3 sequence: CASSTRVDEQFF. CDR3 bases: TGTGCCAGCAGTACGCGGGTAGATGAGCAGTTCTTC.

This clone has only a few counts. The chain employs TRBV10-3 and TRBJ1-3; D is undetermined. V lost 7 bases and J 2 bases, leaving 9 bases between the germline ends. CDR3 length: 13 amino acids. The V gene's germline CDR1 is ENHRY and CDR2 SYGVKD. CDR3 residues: CAIKADTGNTIYF. The CDR3 nucleotides are TGTGCCATCAAGGCCGACACTGGAAACACCATATATTTT.

The chain joins TRBV27 to TRBJ1-6; D remains ambiguous. The CDR3 is made up of 20 amino acids. The germline V and J ends were trimmed by 2 bases and 0 bases, with 20 bases remaining between them. The V gene's germline CDR1 is MNHEY and CDR2 SMNVEV (reference sequence). Here the CDR3 reads CASSLGPRGDVSSYNSPLHF. CDR3 nucleotides: TGTGCCAGCAGTTTAGGCCCTCGCGGAGACGTTAGCTCCTATAATTCACCCCTCCACTTT.

This rearrangement joins TRBV5-6 to TRBJ1-2; weak D call: TRBD1 (6 bases). With 4 bases removed from V and 2 bases from J, the gap between germline ends came to 9 bases. The CDR3 extends over 13 amino acids. CDR1 SGHDT and CDR2 YYEEEE come from the germline V gene. CDR3 amino acids: CASSGGANYGYTF. CDR3 DNA sequence: TGTGCCAGCAGCGGGGGGGCAAACTATGGCTACACCTTC.

V and J are TRBV4-2 and TRBJ2-3; D gene unclear. Trimming removed 0 bases at V and 6 bases at J, with 10 bases between. The CDR3 sequence is 14 residues long. Germline-derived CDR1 and CDR2 are LGHNA and YNFKEQ. Here the CDR3 DNA reads TGTGCCAGCAGCCAAGATGGCCCCGGGGATACGCAGTATTTT. This translates into CASSQDGPGDTQYF.

This clone ranks as medium-sized. This sequence joins TRBV11-2 and TRBJ1-1; D is unclear. CDR3 size: 16 residues. The V gene's germline CDR1 is SGHAT and CDR2 FQNNGV. Deletions cut 5 bases from V and 0 bases from J, with 16 bases between. CDR3 region: CASSPQPQEVNTEAFF. CDR3 sequence (DNA): TGTGCCAGCAGCCCCCAGCCCCAGGAGGTGAACACTGAAGCTTTCTTT.

The V call is TRBV5-1, the J call TRBJ2-7, with 7 nucleotides matching TRBD1. The CDR3 loop spans 15 amino acids. Germline-derived CDR1 and CDR2 are SGHRS and YFSETQ. Losses at the gene ends were 6 bases for V and 6 bases for J; bases not matched to a gene: 15. CDR3 in amino acids: CASKFDRGRNVEQYF. CDR3 in DNA: TGCGCCAGCAAATTTGATAGGGGGCGGAATGTCGAGCAGTACTTC.

The V and J genes are TRBV4-1 and TRBJ1-2; TRBD1 matches 7 bases. Germline CDR1 reads MGHRA; CDR2 reads YSYEKL. This CDR3 spans 19 amino acids. The V and J ends lost 3 bases and 4 bases, in that order; junction bases with no gene match: 20. CDR3 in amino acids: CASSQTAGKLDREVYGYTF. The CDR3 region has the DNA TGCGCCAGCAGCCAGACGGCCGGAAAGTTAGACAGGGAGGTCTATGGCTACACCTTC.

Only one count was recorded for this clone. The chain uses TRBV7-9 and TRBJ2-1; 15 nucleotides match TRBD2. V dropped 5 bases and J dropped 2; count of bases not matched to a gene: 7. Germline CDR1 and CDR2: SEHNR and FQNEAQ (reference sequence). The CDR3 extends over 18 amino acids. The CDR3 protein is CASSPGTSGGMPYNEQFF. The DNA for the CDR3 is TGTGCCAGCAGCCCGGGGACTAGCGGGGGGATGCCCTACAATGAGCAGTTCTTC. Supplemented by reference TRBV7-9 and TRBJ2-1, the full variable domain reads DTGVSQNPRHKITKRGQNVTFRCDPISEHNRLYWYRQTLGQGPEFLTYFQNEAQLEKSRLLSDRFSAERPKGSFSTLEIQRTEQGDSAMYLCASSPGTSGGMPYNEQFFGPGTRLTVL.

V is TRBV18 and J is TRBJ1-5; the D gene is possibly TRBD1 (5 bases). V was trimmed by 6 bases and J by 4 bases, leaving 19 bases between them. The CDR3 spans 16 residues. Germline V gene lookup returns CDR1 KGHSH and CDR2 LQKENI. In DNA, the CDR3 is TGTGCCAGCTCGCCCGATGTGGGGCGAAGTAATCAGCCCCAGCATTTT. Its translation: CASSPDVGRSNQPQHF.

In DNA form, the CDR3 reads TGTGCCTGGAGGGCTAGCGGGGGGGCCGGTGAGCAGTTCTTC. It codes for CAWRASGGAGEQFF. The chain recombines TRBV30 with TRBJ2-1, with 12 bases aligning to TRBD2. CDR3 size: 14 residues. V was clipped by 3 bases and J by 9 bases; unmatched bases: 6. CDR1 and CDR2 (germline): GTSNPN, SVGIG (reference sequence).

The chain joins TRBV6-1 to TRBJ2-7; 10 nucleotides align to TRBD1. Germline lookup yields CDR1 MNHNS and CDR2 SASEGT. This CDR3 has 15 residues. Trimming at V came to 2 bases and at J to 4 bases, leaving 5 bases not matched to a gene. CDR3 loop: CASSEWGQGNYEQYF. In nucleotides, the CDR3 is TGTGCCAGCAGTGAATGGGGACAGGGGAATTACGAGCAGTACTTC.

The sample holds one count of this clone. J is TRBJ2-3 and V is TRBV10-3; TRBD1 might be the D (5 bases). The V end was cut by 0 bases, the J end by 1 base, with 8 bases between. This CDR3 contains 15 residues. Per the germline V gene, CDR1 is ENHRY and CDR2 is SYGVKD. CDR3 amino acids: CAISESLQGTDTQYF. The CDR3 bases are TGTGCCATCAGTGAGTCTTTACAGGGCACAGATACGCAGTATTTT.

This clone was picked up one time. CDR3 sequence (DNA): TGCGCCAGCAGCTTGGCCCAGGGTTCAAAGGGTTACGAGCAGTACTTC. Its translation is CASSLAQGSKGYEQYF. The chain links TRBV5-1 to TRBJ2-7, with D possibly being TRBD1 (5 bases). The CDR3 totals 16 residues. V lost 0 bases to trimming and J lost 4 bases, with 17 bases between them. CDR1 SGHRS and CDR2 YFSETQ come from the germline V gene.

The chain combines TRBV11-2 with TRBJ2-5; D perhaps matches TRBD2 (7 bases). Per germline, CDR1 SGHAT and CDR2 FQNNGV. The CDR3 length is 15 residues. V was cut by 5 bases and J by 5 bases, with 18 bases left in between. The CDR3: CASSLRRGADETQYF. Written as DNA, the CDR3 is TGTGCCAGCAGCCTCCGCCGGGGGGCCGATGAGACCCAGTACTTC. The whole variable domain, remainder taken from reference TRBV11-2 and TRBJ2-5, is EAGVAQSPRYKIIEKRQSVAFWCNPISGHATLYWYQQILGQGPKLLIQFQNNGVVDDSQLPKDRFSAERLKGVDSTLKIQPAKLEDSAVYLCASSLRRGADETQYFGPGTRLLVL.

This clone has just a few counts. The chain links TRBV9 to TRBJ1-2, with 9 bases aligning to TRBD1. This CDR3 region has 14 residues. V lost 5 bases, J lost 4 bases, and 6 bases stayed unmatched. Per germline, CDR1 SGDLS and CDR2 YYNGEE. The CDR3 spells CASSPDRGSYGYTF. The CDR3 nucleotides read TGTGCCAGCAGTCCGGACAGGGGTAGCTATGGCTACACCTTC.

This clone was counted at least ten times. This chain joins TRBV10-3 and TRBJ2-3; 12 bases align to TRBD2. Germline V gene sequence: CDR1 ENHRY, CDR2 SYGVKD. The CDR3 consists of 20 residues. With 0 bases clipped from V and 2 bases from J, the junction kept 12 bases outside the gene matches. CDR3 amino acids: CAISESLAGGLRRATDTQYF. CDR3 bases: TGTGCCATCAGTGAGTCACTAGCGGGGGGACTACGGCGGGCCACAGATACGCAGTATTTT.

V is TRBV7-9 and J is TRBJ2-5; perhaps TRBD2 as D (5 bases). This CDR3 has 15 amino acids. V lost 1 base, J lost 2 bases, and 11 bases lay in between. Per the germline V gene, CDR1 is SEHNR and CDR2 is FQNEAQ (reference sequence). CDR3 in amino acids: CASSLGVTRQETQYF. DNA of the CDR3: TGTGCCAGCAGCTTAGGTGTCACTAGGCAAGAGACCCAGTACTTC.

This chain connects TRBV11-1 to TRBJ1-1, with D tentatively TRBD1 (6 bases). Germline lookup yields CDR1 SGHAT and CDR2 FQDESV (reference sequence). This CDR3 comprises 13 residues. The V and J ends lost 4 bases and 4 bases respectively, with 10 bases between them. The CDR3 loop is CASSWGPVTEAFF. The CDR3 DNA reads TGTGCCAGCAGCTGGGGGCCTGTCACTGAAGCTTTCTTT. The complete variable domain, with remaining parts taken from reference TRBV11-1 and TRBJ1-1, reads EAEVAQSPRYKITEKSQAVAFWCDPISGHATLYWYRQILGQGPELLVQFQDESVVDDSQLPKDRFSAERLKGVDSTLKIQPAELGDSAMYLCASSWGPVTEAFFGQGTRLTVV.

V usage is TRBV4-1 and J usage is TRBJ1-2; perhaps TRBD1 as D (5 bases). CDR1 is MGHRA and CDR2 is YSYEKL in the germline V gene. Trimming left V 0 bases short and J 6 bases short, with 8 bases between. The CDR3 contains 13 residues. CDR3 coding DNA: TGCGCCAGCAGCCAAGAGGGGGGGAATGGCTACACCTTC. Its translation is CASSQEGGNGYTF.